Listed below are T cell receptor beta chains from one sample, sequenced in a study of beta chain features in type 1 diabetes. Data came from immunoSEQ multiplex PCR; TCRdb stores just in-frame clones and leaves some out. The table includes about half a million clones, approximately 31% detected once. Sequenced input: naive CD4+ T cells from blood. Receptors originate from a young man in good health. Both conserved end residues are part of each CDR3. The order of the fields is CDR3 protein, CDR3 DNA, V gene, D gene, clone size, J gene. A D gene is named only where the DNA matches it firmly. Where a row states a size, it is once, few, many or the class of an expanded clone; other rows omit it.

CAWSPGLAGAYNEQFF,TGTGCCTGGAGTCCGGGACTAGCGGGAGCCTACAATGAGCAGTTCTTC,TRBV30,TRBD2,few,TRBJ2-1
CAWSYLGTSGRFNEQYF,TGTGCCTGGAGTTACCTTGGGACTAGCGGGAGGTTCAACGAGCAGTACTTC,TRBV30,TRBD2,.,TRBJ2-7
CASSVEGWGNNEQFF,TGTGCCAGCAGCGTAGAGGGATGGGGTAACAATGAGCAGTTCTTC,TRBV9,.,.,TRBJ2-1
CASIGRGLYEQYF,TGTGCCAGCATAGGGCGGGGACTCTACGAGCAGTACTTC,TRBV25-1,.,.,TRBJ2-7
CASSVPGRGDTQYF,TGTGCCAGCAGTGTGCCAGGGCGAGGGGATACGCAGTATTTT,TRBV25-1,.,.,TRBJ2-3
CASSQAGVSTDTQYF,TGTGCCAGCAGCCAAGCGGGGGTTAGCACAGATACGCAGTATTTT,TRBV7-2,TRBD2,.,TRBJ2-3
CASREQSSGANVLTF,TGTGCCAGCAGAGAACAGAGCTCTGGGGCCAACGTCCTGACTTTC,TRBV25-1,.,few,TRBJ2-6
CASSPYGETQYF,TGTGCCAGCTCACCATATGGGGAGACCCAGTACTTC,TRBV18,.,.,TRBJ2-5
CSVGQNTEAFF,TGCAGCGTTGGGCAGAACACTGAAGCTTTCTTT,TRBV29-1,.,.,TRBJ1-1
CASSQFYQPRTPGYGYTF,TGCGCCAGCAGCCAATTTTACCAACCACGGACCCCGGGCTATGGCTACACCTTC,TRBV4-1,.,few,TRBJ1-2
CASSLSREDEQFF,TGTGCCAGCAGCTTATCGAGAGAGGATGAGCAGTTCTTC,TRBV7-6,.,.,TRBJ2-1
CAWSDRPSYEQYF,TGTGCCTGGAGCGACCGTCCCTCCTACGAGCAGTACTTC,TRBV30,.,.,TRBJ2-7
CASSFSGRAETQYF,TGTGCCAGCAGTTTTAGCGGGAGAGCAGAGACCCAGTACTTC,TRBV7-3,TRBD2,.,TRBJ2-5
CAWTSLRKYEQYF,TGTGCCTGGACATCTCTACGTAAATACGAGCAGTACTTC,TRBV30,.,.,TRBJ2-7
CASSYRDYTDTQYF,TGTGCCAGCAGCTACCGGGACTACACAGATACGCAGTATTTT,TRBV7-9,TRBD2,.,TRBJ2-3
CASSEYTGELFF,TGTGCCAGCAGTGAGTACACCGGGGAGCTGTTTTTT,TRBV2,.,few,TRBJ2-2
CASSPQGYEQYF,TGTGCCAGCAGCCCACAGGGATACGAGCAGTACTTC,TRBV14,.,few,TRBJ2-7
CAWRARGTTNEKLFF,TGTGCCTGGAGAGCCAGGGGGACAACTAATGAAAAACTGTTTTTT,TRBV30,TRBD1,few,TRBJ1-4
CASSQGTYEQYF,TGTGCCAGCAGTCAGGGGACCTACGAGCAGTACTTC,TRBV28,.,.,TRBJ2-7
CASSLYLPEAFF,TGTGCCAGCAGTTTATACCTTCCTGAAGCTTTCTTT,TRBV28,.,.,TRBJ1-1
CASTVISEAFF,TGTGCCAGCACCGTGATTTCTGAAGCTTTCTTT,TRBV9,.,few,TRBJ1-1
CASRLSGRVYEQYF,TGTGCCAGCAGGCTTAGCGGGAGGGTCTACGAGCAGTACTTC,TRBV7-2,TRBD2,.,TRBJ2-7
CAWSDRGYADTQYF,TGTGCCTGGAGTGACAGGGGGTATGCCGATACGCAGTATTTT,TRBV30,TRBD1,.,TRBJ2-3
CASSPLAGAWNEQFF,TGCGCCAGCAGCCCCCTAGCGGGAGCTTGGAATGAGCAGTTCTTC,TRBV5-1,TRBD2,.,TRBJ2-1
CAWSGTGSGYTF,TGTGCCTGGAGTGGTACAGGCTCTGGCTACACCTTC,TRBV30,.,.,TRBJ1-2
CATGQPYEQYF,TGTGCCACTGGACAGCCTTACGAGCAGTACTTC,TRBV28,.,.,TRBJ2-7
CSVGPSGSATGELFF,TGCAGCGTTGGTCCCAGCGGGAGCGCCACCGGGGAGCTGTTTTTT,TRBV29-1,TRBD2,.,TRBJ2-2
CASSLVGTSGNEQFF,TGTGCCAGCAGCTTAGTGGGGACTAGCGGCAATGAGCAGTTCTTC,TRBV7-2,TRBD2,.,TRBJ2-1
CAWKLDTQYF,TGTGCCTGGAAACTAGATACGCAGTATTTT,TRBV30,.,few,TRBJ2-3
CATSRVSPSGNQPQHF,TGTGCCACCAGCAGGGTCTCACCGAGCGGCAATCAGCCCCAGCATTTT,TRBV15,.,few,TRBJ1-5
CASSPLQETQYF,TGTGCCAGCAGCCCCCTTCAAGAGACCCAGTACTTC,TRBV7-2,.,once,TRBJ2-5
CAIKAGTVDTEAFF,TGTGCCATCAAGGCAGGGACGGTGGACACTGAAGCTTTCTTT,TRBV10-3,.,.,TRBJ1-1
CASGLLREGSNEQFF,TGTGCTAGTGGTTTGTTGCGGGAGGGTAGCAATGAGCAGTTCTTC,TRBV12-5,TRBD2,.,TRBJ2-1
CASSQGLAGDTDTQYF,TGTGCCAGCAGCCAGGGACTAGCGGGAGACACAGATACGCAGTATTTT,TRBV7-2,TRBD2,few,TRBJ2-3
CASSPPGGEQYF,TGTGCCAGCTCACCACCAGGAGGGGAGCAGTACTTC,TRBV18,.,.,TRBJ2-7
CASSPLGQGDTEAFF,TGTGCCAGCAGCCCCCTGGGGCAGGGGGACACTGAAGCTTTCTTT,TRBV7-2,TRBD1,.,TRBJ1-1
CASGRQGGQPQHF,TGTGCCAGCGGAAGACAGGGAGGACAGCCCCAGCATTTT,TRBV6-5,TRBD1,.,TRBJ1-5
CASSADSENTEAFF,TGTGCCAGCAGCGCGGACAGCGAGAACACTGAAGCTTTCTTT,TRBV7-3,.,.,TRBJ1-1
CSVEDSGLIRYTF,TGCAGCGTTGAAGATTCGGGACTAATCCGCTACACCTTC,TRBV29-1,.,.,TRBJ1-2
CASGSYEQYF,TGTGCTAGCGGATCTTACGAGCAGTACTTC,TRBV6-6,.,.,TRBJ2-7
CASSQDGPTIEQFF,TGTGCCAGCAGCCAAGATGGCCCGACAATTGAGCAGTTCTTC,TRBV4-2,.,.,TRBJ2-1
CAWSVNLSNQPQHF,TGTGCCTGGAGTGTAAACCTTAGCAATCAGCCCCAGCATTTT,TRBV30,.,few,TRBJ1-5
CASSNGPDTQYF,TGCGCCAGCAGCAACGGACCAGATACGCAGTATTTT,TRBV4-3,.,.,TRBJ2-3
CASSFRLAGVRVEQFF,TGTGCCAGCAGCTTCAGACTAGCGGGAGTGAGGGTGGAGCAGTTCTTC,TRBV5-6,TRBD2,.,TRBJ2-1
CASSQPTYGETQYF,TGCGCCAGCAGCCAACCGACTTACGGGGAGACCCAGTACTTC,TRBV4-1,.,few,TRBJ2-5